The next 14 T cell receptor beta chains were all read from a single sample in a study of control samples from healthy donors and cancer patients. Generated by immunoSEQ multiplex PCR, the TCRdb table keeps only in-frame clones and is missing some. The table records tens of thousands of clones, around 92% of them present only once. The sequenced material came from blood. The receptors here all came from a man aged 50 to 59 in good health.

This chain connects TRBV18 to TRBJ2-7; D possibly corresponds to TRBD1 (5 bases). This CDR3 comprises 15 residues. V lost 2 bases to trimming and J lost 6 bases, with 17 bases between them. Per the germline V gene, CDR1 is KGHSH and CDR2 is LQKENI. CDR3 nucleotides: TGTGCCAGCTCACCAGCTACAGGAGTGAGTCTCGAGCAGTACTTC. This sequence encodes CASSPATGVSLEQYF.

This clone was found a few times. This chain joins TRBV19 and TRBJ1-2; no reliable D call. V lost 7 bases and J 4 bases, leaving 13 bases between the germline ends. The CDR3 loop spans 13 amino acids. The V gene's germline CDR1 is LNHDA and CDR2 SQIVND (reference sequence). CDR3 DNA sequence: TGTGCCAGTATCCCGCCAGCTACCTATGGCTACACCTTC. Translated: CASIPPATYGYTF.

This chain connects TRBV11-2 to TRBJ1-2; D remains unclear. Per germline, CDR1 SGHAT and CDR2 FQNNGV. The CDR3 runs 13 residues. V lost 2 bases and J lost 0, with 4 bases in between. The CDR3 region is CASSLSANYGYTF. The CDR3 nucleotides are TGTGCCAGCAGCTTATCTGCTAACTATGGCTACACCTTC. Combining the CDR3 with reference TRBV11-2 and TRBJ1-2 gives the whole variable domain EAGVAQSPRYKIIEKRQSVAFWCNPISGHATLYWYQQILGQGPKLLIQFQNNGVVDDSQLPKDRFSAERLKGVDSTLKIQPAKLEDSAVYLCASSLSANYGYTFGSGTRLTVV.

This rearrangement joins TRBV7-2 to TRBJ1-3, with 9 bases lining up with TRBD1. This CDR3 has 15 residues. CDR1 is SGHTA, CDR2 FQGNSA, per germline. V shed 4 bases, J shed 4 bases, and the junction held 5 bases outside the gene matches. CDR3 region: CASSWGQGSGNTIYF. In DNA, the CDR3 is TGTGCCAGCAGCTGGGGACAGGGCTCGGGAAACACCATATATTTT.

The chain couples TRBV7-6 to TRBJ2-2; possibly TRBD2 for D (6 bases). The V and J ends lost 1 base and 7 bases respectively, with 13 bases between them. CDR1 and CDR2 (germline): SGHVS, FNYEAQ. The CDR3 extends over 15 amino acids. For the CDR3, the DNA is TGTGCCAGCAGCTTAGGTCGGAGGGAAAGCGGGGAGCTGTTTTTT. Its translation is CASSLGRRESGELFF.

The chain joins TRBV6-1 to TRBJ2-5, with D unresolved. V lost 2 bases and J lost 4, with 8 bases in between. This CDR3 spans 13 amino acids. Per germline, CDR1 MNHNS and CDR2 SASEGT. CDR3 sequence reads: CASSEHLGETQYF. The CDR3 nucleotides read TGTGCCAGCAGTGAACACCTTGGAGAGACCCAGTACTTC.

The rearrangement uses TRBV30 and TRBJ1-4; D gene ambiguous. This CDR3 comprises 13 residues. Trimming cost V 1 base and J 8 bases, with 11 bases left between them. Per germline, CDR1 GTSNPN and CDR2 SVGIG (reference sequence). CDR3 loop: CAWSAGPAEKLFF. The DNA for the CDR3 is TGTGCCTGGAGTGCTGGTCCAGCCGAAAAACTGTTTTTT.

V gene TRBV24-1 combines with J gene TRBJ1-1; weak D call: TRBD1 (5 bases). This CDR3 contains 13 residues. The V end was cut by 7 bases, the J end by 1 base, with 9 bases between. CDR1 is KGHDR, CDR2 SFDVKD, per germline. The CDR3 sequence: CATSGARNTEAFF. In DNA form, the CDR3 reads TGTGCCACCAGCGGGGCCAGGAACACTGAAGCTTTCTTT.

This chain uses TRBV29-1 with TRBJ2-1; 12 nucleotides agree with TRBD2. The V gene end was trimmed by 3 bases and the J gene end by 4 bases; junction bases not matched to a gene: 4. Germline V gene sequence: CDR1 SQVTM, CDR2 ANQGSEA. This CDR3 region has 15 residues. The DNA for the CDR3 is TGCAGCGTTGAGCCGACTAGCGGGGGATACAATGAGCAGTTCTTC. This codes for CSVEPTSGGYNEQFF.

The chain employs TRBV9 and TRBJ1-3; 8 bases line up with TRBD1. This CDR3 region has 14 residues. Looked up from germline, CDR1 is SGDLS and CDR2 is YYNGEE. V was clipped by 3 bases and J by 8 bases; unmatched bases: 7. CDR3 sequence (DNA): TGTGCCAGCAGCGCAAGACAGGGGTCAGACACCATATATTTT. Translating gives CASSARQGSDTIYF. Variable domain in full (rest from reference TRBV9 and TRBJ1-3): DSGVTQTPKHLITATGQRVTLRCSPRSGDLSVYWYQQSLDQGLQFLIQYYNGEERAKGNILERFSAQQFPDLHSELNLSSLELGDSALYFCASSARQGSDTIYFGEGSWLTVV.

The gene calls are TRBV7-9 and TRBJ1-1; 8 bases are a match to TRBD1. Germline V gene lookup returns CDR1 SEHNR and CDR2 FQNEAQ (reference sequence). The CDR3 runs to 15 residues. The V gene end was trimmed by 5 bases and the J gene end by 0 bases; junction bases not matched to a gene: 5. As DNA, the CDR3 is TGTGCCAGCAGCCCCGAGGACAGGGTGAACACTGAAGCTTTCTTT. Its translation is CASSPEDRVNTEAFF.

The rearrangement links TRBV7-9 to TRBJ2-7; D is unresolved. The length of the CDR3 is 14 residues. V was shortened by 6 bases and J by 3 bases, with 15 bases between the two germline ends. Germline assignment: CDR1 SEHNR and CDR2 FQNEAQ (reference sequence). The CDR3 region is CASSLNSESYEQYF. As DNA, the CDR3 is TGTGCCAGCAGTTTAAACAGTGAGAGCTACGAGCAGTACTTC.

The chain recombines TRBV7-8 with TRBJ1-2, with 7 bases that match TRBD1. J was trimmed by 3 bases and V by 5 bases; bases with no gene match: 6. Per the germline V gene, CDR1 is SGHVS and CDR2 is FQNEAQ. The CDR3 has 14 amino acids. The CDR3 DNA reads TGTGCCAGCAGCCCGGACGGGACAGACTATGGCTACACCTTC. The encoded protein is CASSPDGTDYGYTF.

V gene TRBV27 combines with J gene TRBJ1-6; 7 bases agree with TRBD1. The CDR3 is made up of 16 amino acids. From germline, CDR1 is MNHEY and CDR2 SMNVEV (reference sequence). With V trimmed by 6 bases and J by 2 bases, 7 bases remained unmatched. The CDR3 nucleotides read TGTGCCAGCAGACGACAGGGTAATACCTATAATTCACCCCTCCACTTT. Amino acids: CASRRQGNTYNSPLHF.